Following are 24 T cell receptor beta chains from one sample sequenced in a study of cytomegalovirus exposure and HLA in healthy donors. The PCR used 60 Vbeta and 13 Jbeta primers. Using immunoSEQ multiplex PCR, the repertoire was profiled, and TCRdb retains in-frame clones only, with some absent. The table shows about 170,000 clones, with 75% to 90% occurring only once. Sequencing was done on a sample of PBMCs. Receptors were obtained from a man under 40 in good health and CMV-seropositive.

V usage is TRBV30 and J usage is TRBJ1-1, with D perhaps matching TRBD1 (5 bases). The germline gives CDR1 GTSNPN, CDR2 SVGIG (reference sequence). Trimming took 3 bases from V and 4 from J, leaving 12 bases between them. This CDR3 is 13 amino acids long. CDR3 in amino acids: CAWSVDSGTEAFF. The CDR3 DNA reads TGTGCCTGGAGCGTCGACAGTGGCACTGAAGCTTTCTTT.

The chain joins TRBV27 to TRBJ2-1, with D maybe TRBD1 (6 bases). V lost 8 bases and J 9 bases, leaving 20 bases between the germline ends. Germline values: CDR1 MNHEY, CDR2 SMNVEV (reference sequence). The CDR3 is 14 amino acids. In nucleotides, the CDR3 is TGTGCCAGCGGGTGGGGGCACAGGGCCAGTGAGCAGTTCTTC. The encoded protein is CASGWGHRASEQFF.

In this sample, this clone turned up once. The chain recombines TRBV7-9 with TRBJ2-3, with a weak D call TRBD2 (6 bases). CDR3 length: 16 amino acids. The V end was cut by 5 bases, the J end by 2 bases, with 17 bases between. Germline-derived CDR1 and CDR2 are SEHNR and FQNEAQ (reference sequence). The CDR3 DNA reads as TGTGCCAGCAGCCCCCCGCGGGGTCTTTTCACAGATACGCAGTATTTT. Residues: CASSPPRGLFTDTQYF.

The chain carries TRBV7-8 and TRBJ2-2; 8 nucleotides line up with TRBD1. The V and J ends lost 5 bases and 3 bases, in that order; junction bases with no gene match: 5. From germline, CDR1 is SGHVS and CDR2 FQNEAQ. The CDR3 consists of 15 residues. Written as DNA, the CDR3 is TGTGCCAGCAGCCTCGGACAGGGCGACACCGGGGAGCTGTTTTTT. This translates into CASSLGQGDTGELFF.

In this sample, this clone turned up a few times. The chain uses TRBV5-1 and TRBJ1-6, with D unresolved. Deletions cut 1 base from V and 0 bases from J, with 11 bases between. CDR3 length equals 17 residues. Germline loops: CDR1 SGHRS, CDR2 YFSETQ. The CDR3 loop reads CASSLSGSSSYNSPLHF. Written as DNA, the CDR3 is TGCGCCAGCAGCTTGTCGGGGTCGAGCTCCTATAATTCACCCCTCCACTTT.

The chain joins TRBV2 to TRBJ1-5; unclear D gene. The CDR3 is 14 amino acids. Trimming shortened V by 2 bases and J by 5 bases, and 10 bases separated the two germline ends. Germline V lookup: CDR1 SNHLY, CDR2 FYNNEI. The CDR3 DNA reads TGTGCCAGCAGTGAAAGCCAGGCACATCAGCCCCAGCATTTT. Amino acids: CASSESQAHQPQHF.

In this sample, this clone turned up a few times. The CDR3 DNA reads as TGTGCCAGTAGTATAGAGGGGGGCTCTGGGGCCAACGTCCTGACTTTC. Protein product: CASSIEGGSGANVLTF. The chain employs TRBV19 and TRBJ2-6; tentative D call: TRBD2 (6 bases). V was cut by 0 bases and J by 0 bases, with 6 bases left in between. The CDR3 runs 16 residues. Germline CDR1 is LNHDA and CDR2 is SQIVND (reference sequence).

The V gene is TRBV7-2, the J gene TRBJ2-3, with TRBD1 identical over 7 bases. The V segment lost 4 bases and the J segment 2 bases; nucleotides outside the gene matches: 3. Germline values: CDR1 SGHTA, CDR2 FQGNSA. There are 14 residues in the CDR3. In DNA form, the CDR3 reads TGTGCCAGCAGCTCCGACAGGGTCACAGATACGCAGTATTTT. It yields the protein CASSSDRVTDTQYF.

The chain combines TRBV13 with TRBJ2-7; D is unclear. V was pared by 5 bases and J by 2 bases, with 4 bases between. Germline CDR1 PRHDT, CDR2 FYEKMQ (reference sequence). The CDR3 totals 11 residues. The CDR3 sequence is CASSTAYEQYF. DNA for the CDR3: TGTGCCAGCAGCACGGCCTACGAGCAGTACTTC.

The chain carries TRBV7-9 and TRBJ2-3; D is uncertain. From germline, CDR1 is SEHNR and CDR2 FQNEAQ (reference sequence). Trimming left V 2 bases short and J 0 bases short, with 3 bases between. This CDR3 spans 13 amino acids. This CDR3 reads CASSLSSTDTQYF. The CDR3 DNA follows: TGTGCCAGCAGCTTATCGAGCACAGATACGCAGTATTTT.

This clone was recorded only once. V usage is TRBV11-2 and J usage is TRBJ2-5; 8 nucleotides line up with TRBD2. This CDR3 is built from 17 residues. The germline gives CDR1 SGHAT, CDR2 FQNNGV. Losses at the gene ends were 0 bases for V and 4 bases for J; bases not matched to a gene: 10. The CDR3 DNA follows: TGTGCCAGCAGCTTAGATTGGGTAGCGGGGAGGGCAGAGACCCAGTACTTC. This gives the protein CASSLDWVAGRAETQYF.

This clone appeared once. The CDR3 loop is CSVRGDTGNQPQHF. CDR3 sequence (DNA): TGCAGCGTTCGTGGGGACACCGGGAATCAGCCCCAGCATTTT. The chain joins TRBV29-1 to TRBJ1-5, with D possibly matching TRBD1 (6 bases). CDR3 length: 14 amino acids. V gave up 5 bases and J gave up 4 bases, with 15 bases separating them. Per the germline V gene, CDR1 is SQVTM and CDR2 is ANQGSEA.

The genes are TRBV19 and TRBJ1-4, with 8 bases identical to TRBD1. This CDR3 spans 16 amino acids. The germline CDR1 and CDR2 sequences are LNHDA and SQIVND (reference sequence). V was pared by 4 bases and J by 0 bases, with 4 bases of the junction left unmatched. CDR3 sequence: CASSRGQETTNEKLFF. The CDR3 bases are TGTGCCAGTAGTAGGGGACAGGAAACAACTAATGAAAAACTGTTTTTT.

The chain is built from TRBV2 and TRBJ2-5, with 8 positions matching TRBD1. This CDR3 is 14 amino acids long. The germline CDR1 and CDR2 sequences are SNHLY and FYNNEI. V lost 6 bases and J lost 7; bases outside the gene matches: 10. CDR3 DNA sequence: TGTGCCAGCAGCGGACAGGGAGATTGGGGGACCCAGTACTTC. It translates to CASSGQGDWGTQYF.

The chain carries TRBV5-1 and TRBJ1-1; 9 bases map to TRBD1. Trimming at V came to 4 bases and at J to 0 bases, leaving 7 bases not matched to a gene. Per the germline V gene, CDR1 is SGHRS and CDR2 is YFSETQ. The CDR3 totals 16 residues. The CDR3 region has the DNA TGCGCCAGCAGCGCCGCGGGGACAGGGATGAACACTGAAGCTTTCTTT. Amino acid sequence: CASSAAGTGMNTEAFF.

This clone was detected only a few times. The chain employs TRBV7-9 and TRBJ2-2, with D possibly TRBD1 on 6 matching bases. Germline V gene sequence: CDR1 SEHNR, CDR2 FQNEAQ (reference sequence). Trimming left V 5 bases short and J 5 bases short, with 15 bases between. The CDR3 contains 15 residues. CDR3 DNA: TGTGCCAGCAGCGAACAGGGACCGTGGACCGGGGAGCTGTTTTTT. Its translation is CASSEQGPWTGELFF.

The rearrangement uses TRBV2 and TRBJ1-2, with a tentative D call TRBD1 (5 bases). The V end was cut by 4 bases, the J end by 7 bases, with 19 bases between. The CDR3 is made up of 15 amino acids. The germline V gene encodes CDR1 SNHLY and CDR2 FYNNEI. For the CDR3, the DNA is TGTGCCAGCAGTGCGGGAGTAGGGGCGGTTAGTGGCTACACCTTC. The encoded protein is CASSAGVGAVSGYTF.

The chain carries TRBV5-4 and TRBJ2-7; TRBD2 matches at 9 bases. From germline, CDR1 is SGHNT and CDR2 YYREEE (reference sequence). Trimming removed 0 bases from V and 2 bases from J; junction bases left unmatched: 3. The CDR3 sequence is 15 residues long. The CDR3 spells CASSLGLAGPYEQYF. CDR3 in DNA: TGTGCCAGCAGCTTGGGCCTAGCGGGACCCTACGAGCAGTACTTC.

This rearrangement joins TRBV27 to TRBJ2-2; 8 nucleotides align to TRBD2. V lost 4 bases and J lost 5; bases outside the gene matches: 3. CDR3 size: 14 residues. Germline V lookup: CDR1 MNHEY, CDR2 SMNVEV (reference sequence). The CDR3 is CASSWTSLTGELFF. CDR3 DNA: TGTGCCAGCAGTTGGACTAGCTTGACCGGGGAGCTGTTTTTT.

Worth noting for this clone: This same CDR3 is encoded by further DNA sequences in the sample. This chain joins TRBV19 and TRBJ1-3, with no clear D. In germline, CDR1 is LNHDA, CDR2 SQIVND (reference sequence). The V end was cut by 3 bases, the J end by 2 bases, with 8 bases between. The CDR3 runs to 14 residues. CDR3 in amino acids: CASSMQVAGNTIYF. The CDR3 nucleotides are TGTGCCAGTAGTATGCAGGTGGCTGGAAACACCATATATTTT.

V gene TRBV5-5 combines with J gene TRBJ1-1, with 9 positions matching TRBD1. Germline CDR1 is SGHKS and CDR2 is YYEKEE (reference sequence). The CDR3 contains 14 residues. With V trimmed by 4 bases and J by 5 bases, 6 bases remained unmatched. CDR3 sequence: CASSTDRGWTEAFF. The DNA of the CDR3 is TGTGCCAGCAGCACGGACAGGGGTTGGACTGAAGCTTTCTTT.

V gene TRBV18 combines with J gene TRBJ2-7; 7 bases are a match to TRBD1. CDR1 and CDR2 (germline): KGHSH, LQKENI. Germline trimming cut 3 bases from V and 1 base from J; bases unmatched to any gene: 9. CDR3 length equals 16 residues. The CDR3 reads CASSPLRGQGSYEQYF. The CDR3 DNA follows: TGTGCCAGCTCACCTCTAAGGGGGCAAGGATCCTACGAGCAGTACTTC. Full variable domain (remainder filled in from reference TRBV18 and TRBJ2-7): NAGVMQNPRHLVRRRGQEARLRCSPMKGHSHVYWYRQLPEEGLKFMVYLQKENIIDESGMPKERFSAEFPKEGPSILRIQQVVRGDSAAYFCASSPLRGQGSYEQYFGPGTRLTVT.

In regard to this clone: With a far larger clone one base away, a read error is the likely cause. CDR3 DNA: TGTGCCAGCAGTGAGGTCCTAGCGGGAGCAGGGGATACGCAGTATTTT. Translating it yields CASSEVLAGAGDTQYF. This sequence joins TRBV6-1 and TRBJ2-3, with 10 bases fitting TRBD2. CDR1 and CDR2 from the germline V gene are MNHNS and SASEGT. V lost 3 bases and J lost 6; bases outside the gene matches: 9. This CDR3 is 16 amino acids long.

The chain recombines TRBV11-3 with TRBJ1-5, with a tentative D call TRBD1 (6 bases). There are 18 residues in the CDR3. Between the trimmed V and J ends, which lost 1 base and 0 bases, there was a span of 16 bases. Germline V lookup: CDR1 SGHNT, CDR2 YENEEA. The CDR3 DNA sequence: TGTGCCAGCAGCTTAGTGGACAGTCTTAACAATAGCAATCAGCCCCAGCATTTT. Its protein is CASSLVDSLNNSNQPQHF.